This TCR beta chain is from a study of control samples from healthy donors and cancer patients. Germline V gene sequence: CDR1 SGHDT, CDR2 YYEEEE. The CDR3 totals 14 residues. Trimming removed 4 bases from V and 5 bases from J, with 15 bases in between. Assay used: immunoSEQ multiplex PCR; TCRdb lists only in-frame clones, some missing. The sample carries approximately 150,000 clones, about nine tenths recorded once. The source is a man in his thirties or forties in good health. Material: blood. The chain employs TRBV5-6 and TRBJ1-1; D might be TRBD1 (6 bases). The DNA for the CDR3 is TGTGCCAGCAGCGCCGACCTTACAGGGACTGAAGCTTTCTTT. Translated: CASSADLTGTEAFF.